Below, one T cell receptor beta chain is given with its context. Alopecia areata patients provided lesional scalp punch biopsies and peripheral blood, both collected for the study. The sample is drawn from a study of CD8+ T cells in alopecia areata. Extracted from the samples, RNA was reverse transcribed into cDNA to serve as the sequencing template. Produced via immunoSEQ multiplex PCR; TCRdb's table is partial and in-frame only. Here the sample spans about 11,000 clones, over 60% being singletons. V was shortened by 6 bases and J by 2 bases, with 13 bases between the two germline ends. This CDR3 contains 14 residues. CDR1 is LNHDA, CDR2 SQIVND, per germline (reference sequence).

The V and J genes are TRBV19 and TRBJ1-2; D gene uncertain. Material for sequencing was skin. The receptor was isolated from a human donor with alopecia areata. The CDR3: CASSVKGWNYGYTF. The CDR3 DNA reads TGTGCCAGTAGCGTAAAGGGTTGGAACTATGGCTACACCTTC.